Below, 15 T cell receptor beta chains from the same sample are listed, as sequenced in a study of T-cell reconstitution after alpha-beta-depleted transplantation in children. As it was prepared, the TCRbeta library received unique molecular identifiers. Each CDR3 protein gets one entry after TCRdb re-called the PCR reads with MiXCR. The table shows about 200,000 distinct CDR3 sequences, with approximately 15% occurring only once. The starting material was PBMCs, mostly from graft donor cells, obtained 360 days after TCRalphabeta/CD19-depleted stem cell transplant. Receptors were obtained from a male patient aged 2 to 10 who had a stem cell transplant for acute lymphoblastic leukemia, so the T cells may come from the graft donor.

The chain carries TRBV15 and TRBJ2-3, with 9 bases matching TRBD1. Germline V lookup: CDR1 LNHNV, CDR2 YYDKDF (reference sequence). The trim removed 1 base at V and 4 bases at J, leaving 6 bases unmatched. The CDR3 is made up of 16 amino acids. This chain's CDR3 is CATSRAGTGHADTQYF. As DNA, the CDR3 is TGTGCCACCAGCAGAGCCGGGACAGGGCACGCAGATACGCAGTATTTT.

The V call is TRBV5-6, the J call TRBJ2-2; 7 bases map to TRBD2. Germline CDR1 SGHDT, CDR2 YYEEEE. The CDR3 covers 17 residues. V lost 0 bases to trimming and J lost 0 bases; unmatched junction nucleotides: 5. Written as DNA, the CDR3 is TGTGCCAGCAGCTTGGTCCAACTAGCGTCGAACACCGGGGAGCTGTTTTTT. As protein: CASSLVQLASNTGELFF.

The chain uses TRBV2 and TRBJ1-5, with no clear D. The CDR3 has 12 amino acids. Germline CDR1 is SNHLY and CDR2 is FYNNEI. V was cut by 7 bases and J by 5 bases, with 9 bases left in between. The DNA for the CDR3 is TGTGCCAGCACAACGGCTGATCAGCCCCAGCATTTT. It specifies CASTTADQPQHF.

Only a few counts were recorded for this clonotype. J is TRBJ2-7 and V is TRBV4-3; a weak D match, TRBD1 (6 bases). Trimming left V 3 bases short and J 4 bases short, with 10 bases between. From germline, CDR1 is LGHNA and CDR2 YSLEER. This CDR3 has 13 residues. The CDR3 region is CASSHDRTYEQYF. In nucleotides, the CDR3 is TGCGCCAGCAGCCACGACAGGACTTACGAGCAGTACTTC.

V and J are TRBV12-3 or TRBV12-4 and TRBJ2-2; D unclear. CDR3 length: 10 residues. V gave up 6 bases and J gave up 10 bases, with 6 bases separating them. CDR3 sequence: CASSRTELFF. CDR3 nucleotides: TGTGCCAGCAGCCGCACGGAGCTGTTTTTT.

This clonotype was detected a few times. This chain links TRBV20-1 with TRBJ2-7; 9 bases align to TRBD1. The CDR3 sequence is 15 residues long. Germline V gives CDR1 DFQATT, CDR2 SNEGSKA (reference sequence). Losses at the gene ends were 0 bases for V and 0 bases for J; bases not matched to a gene: 3. CDR3 sequence: CSARDWDRDSYEQYF. The CDR3, as DNA: TGCAGTGCTAGAGATTGGGACAGGGACTCCTACGAGCAGTACTTC.

This chain's CDR3 is CSVEEAGVVRYF. The CDR3 nucleotides are TGCAGCGTTGAAGAAGCGGGAGTTGTCCGGTACTTC. The V call is TRBV29-1, the J call TRBJ2-7; 8 positions agree with TRBD2. V shed 0 bases, J shed 12 bases, and the junction held 7 bases outside the gene matches. CDR1 and CDR2 from the germline V gene are SQVTM and ANQGSEA. This CDR3 has 12 residues.

The CDR3 here is CASSEFGTAYEQYF. The DNA for the CDR3 is TGTGCCAGCAGTGAATTCGGGACAGCGTACGAGCAGTACTTC. J is TRBJ2-7 and V is TRBV6-1, with 7 bases lining up with TRBD1. The CDR3 contains 14 residues. Per the germline V gene, CDR1 is MNHNS and CDR2 is SASEGT. The ends lost 2 bases at V and 4 bases at J; junction bases unmatched: 5.

This clonotype was picked up a small number of times. The J gene is TRBJ2-1, the V gene TRBV29-1; TRBD2 might be the D (7 bases). The CDR3 is 17 amino acids. CDR1 SQVTM and CDR2 ANQGSEA come from the germline V gene. Trimming stripped 2 bases from V and 0 bases from J, with 17 bases between. In DNA form, the CDR3 reads TGCAGCGTTGAAAGACCCGTGGCGGGGGCCTCCTACAATGAGCAGTTCTTC. Its protein is CSVERPVAGASYNEQFF.

The sample holds a few counts of this clonotype. V usage is TRBV10-3 and J usage is TRBJ1-1; D might be TRBD1 (5 bases). V was trimmed by 4 bases and J by 1 base, leaving 10 bases between them. CDR3 size: 14 residues. CDR1 and CDR2 (germline): ENHRY, SYGVKD. In nucleotides, the CDR3 is TGTGCCATCAGTGGGTTTGGGGGGAACACTGAAGCTTTCTTT. It codes for CAISGFGGNTEAFF.

The rearrangement uses TRBV4-2 and TRBJ1-2, with D perhaps TRBD1 (5 bases). Deletions cut 4 bases from V and 4 bases from J, with 16 bases between. This CDR3 comprises 15 residues. Germline V gene lookup returns CDR1 LGHNA and CDR2 YNFKEQ. DNA for the CDR3: TGTGCCAGCAGCCGCCCTGGGCAGGGATCCTATGGCTACACCTTC. It encodes CASSRPGQGSYGYTF.

This clonotype was detected ten times or more. The rearrangement joins TRBV2 to TRBJ1-1; D gene unclear. V lost 4 bases and J 1 base, leaving 4 bases between the germline ends. This CDR3 spans 12 amino acids. The germline V gene has CDR1 SNHLY and CDR2 FYNNEI. The CDR3 DNA follows: TGTGCCAGCAGTGTCTGGAACACTGAAGCTTTCTTT. It translates to CASSVWNTEAFF. The whole variable domain, filled in from reference TRBV2 and TRBJ1-1, reads EPEVTQTPSHQVTQMGQEVILRCVPISNHLYFYWYRQILGQKVEFLVSFYNNEISEKSEIFDDQFSVERPDGSNFTLKIRSTKLEDSAMYFCASSVWNTEAFFGQGTRLTVV.

There are many counts of this clonotype. The CDR3 sequence is CASTDTGFGADTQYF. For the CDR3, the DNA is TGCGCCAGCACCGACACAGGGTTTGGGGCAGATACGCAGTATTTT. The chain is built from TRBV5-1 and TRBJ2-3, with D perhaps matching TRBD1 (6 bases). V gave up 6 bases and J gave up 4 bases, with 18 bases separating them. The CDR3 consists of 15 residues. Germline V gene data show CDR1 as SGHRS and CDR2 as YFSETQ.

The rearrangement joins TRBV20-1 to TRBJ2-1, with 8 bases fitting TRBD2. The junction had 15 bases not matched to a gene; V was cut back by 1 base and J by 1 base. This CDR3 contains 19 residues. The germline V gene has CDR1 DFQATT and CDR2 SNEGSKA (reference sequence). The DNA for the CDR3 is TGCAGTGCTAGAGCCCAAAAAGGGGGAACGGGGGGGTCCTACAATGAGCAGTTCTTC. The encoded protein is CSARAQKGGTGGSYNEQFF.

This clonotype was picked up one time. The V gene is TRBV14, the J gene TRBJ1-3, with D uncertain. The ends were cut back, 3 bases at V and 0 bases at J, with 12 bases in the middle. The CDR3 runs to 16 residues. The germline V gene has CDR1 SGHDN and CDR2 FVKESK. CDR3 region: CASSHHGPSSGNTIYF. CDR3 nucleotides: TGTGCCAGCAGCCATCATGGACCGAGCTCTGGAAACACCATATATTTT. The whole variable domain, filled in from reference TRBV14 and TRBJ1-3, reads EAGVTQFPSHSVIEKGQTVTLRCDPISGHDNLYWYRRVMGKEIKFLLHFVKESKQDESGMPNNRFLAERTGGTYSTLKVQPAELEDSGVYFCASSHHGPSSGNTIYFGEGSWLTVV.